This T cell receptor beta chain was sequenced during a study of blood T cell repertoires in COVID-19. Clones were sequenced by immunoSEQ multiplex PCR, and TCRdb holds only the in-frame ones, with some missing. The sample includes 150,000 to 190,000 clones, around 84% of them seen just once. Looked up from germline, CDR1 is SEHNR and CDR2 is FQNEAQ (reference sequence). The V end was cut by 1 base, the J end by 1 base, with 14 bases between. The CDR3 loop spans 17 amino acids. Seattle patients were enrolled during active infection and followed longitudinally. J is TRBJ2-4 and V is TRBV7-9; TRBD1 might be the D (5 bases). Sequencing input: peripheral blood. The source of this sequence is a woman aged 55-69 years with COVID-19, enrolled during active disease. The CDR3 nucleotides are TGTGCCAGCAGCTTAGATCAGGGTAGCCGCGCCAAAAACATTCAGTACTTC. Translating gives CASSLDQGSRAKNIQYF.